The clone carrying this TCR beta chain was detected only once. Produced via immunoSEQ multiplex PCR; TCRdb's table is partial and in-frame only. The table has about 220,000 clones, 84% seen once. These data come from a study of blood T cell repertoires in COVID-19. Study-level information: Samples of COVID-19 (acute and convalescent) were obtained from the United States, Italy and Spain.

The CDR3 extends over 14 amino acids. From germline, CDR1 is MNHEY and CDR2 SMNVEV (reference sequence). J gave up 6 bases and V 5 bases, and 7 bases lay outside the gene matches. Enrolled through a virtual design, the participants were between roughly 18 and 100 years of age and came from some 25 US areas. Membership in each cohort depended on participant-reported clinical history. Recovered status applied to Cohort 3 donors who had two consecutive negative PCRs. It also applied to those with clearance or with symptom resolution. Sequenced input: PBMCs or T cells enriched from blood (not recorded which). V usage is TRBV27 and J usage is TRBJ2-7; 10 bases match TRBD2. The sequence derives from a woman in her forties who had recovered from COVID-19. The CDR3 reads CASSTPSGSGEQYF. The CDR3 DNA is TGTGCCAGCAGTACGCCTAGCGGGAGCGGCGAGCAGTACTTC.